This TCR beta chain originates from a study of beta chain features in type 1 diabetes. General study results and limits: Among all four CD4+ subsets, Type 1 diabetes patients had TCRB CDR3s that were moderately but significantly shorter. A definitive answer on HLA type influencing TCRB rearrangement was not reached here.

Expressed TCRB transcripts were sequenced because the entire RNA isolate underwent reverse transcription. Sequenced by immunoSEQ multiplex PCR; TCRdb stores in-frame clones only, minus some. The sample consists of 300,000 to 450,000 clones, around 10% of them appearing once. This clone was seen only a few times. The antigen remains undetermined. Staining for CD45RO/CCR7/CD25/CD127/CD95/CD27 allowed sorting of CD4+ naive, central memory, regulatory and stem cell-like memory cells. The CDR3 spans 18 residues. Trimming cost V 0 bases and J 7 bases, with 24 bases left between them. Germline V gene sequence: CDR1 SGHTA, CDR2 FQGNSA.

The rearrangement links TRBV7-2 to TRBJ2-5, with unresolved D. The clonotype comes from a man aged 25-45 years with type 1 diabetes. The sample was central memory CD4+ T cells from blood. CDR3 in amino acids: CASSLAGGAYDARRTQYF. Here the CDR3 DNA reads TGTGCCAGCAGCTTAGCGGGTGGAGCTTACGACGCCCGGCGGACCCAGTACTTC.